Listed here is a single TCR beta chain. The CDR3 contains 17 residues. Trimming took off 1 base at V and 4 bases at J, with 14 bases between the two ends. The germline V gene has CDR1 LNHDA and CDR2 SQIVND (reference sequence). In the original processing: Scientists estimated how many nucleated cells there were by amplifying reference gene primers. Produced via immunoSEQ multiplex PCR; TCRdb's table is partial and in-frame only. V and J calls and clone size are given by that table; D and trimming were obtained from the DNA. Among approximately 230,000 clones listed, more than 80% were seen once. This specimen belongs to a study of blood T cell repertoires in COVID-19.

This chain connects TRBV19 to TRBJ1-6; possibly TRBD1 for D (6 bases). The sequencing input was peripheral blood. This TCR was recovered from a young man who had recovered from COVID-19. CDR3 bases: TGTGCCAGTAGTATAGGGGGACGGACAGCTTATAATTCACCCCTCCACTTT. The encoded protein is CASSIGGRTAYNSPLHF.